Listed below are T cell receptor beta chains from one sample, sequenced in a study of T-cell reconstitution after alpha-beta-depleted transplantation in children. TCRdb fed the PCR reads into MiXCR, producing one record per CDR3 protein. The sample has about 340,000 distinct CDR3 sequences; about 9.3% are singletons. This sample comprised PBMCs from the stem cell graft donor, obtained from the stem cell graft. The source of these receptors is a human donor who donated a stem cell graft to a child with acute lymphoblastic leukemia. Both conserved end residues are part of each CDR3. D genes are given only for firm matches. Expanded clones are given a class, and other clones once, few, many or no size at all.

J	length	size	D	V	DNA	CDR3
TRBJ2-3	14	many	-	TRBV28	TGTGCCAGCAGTTTTGGCGGGAGCACAGATACGCAGTATTTT	CASSFGGSTDTQYF
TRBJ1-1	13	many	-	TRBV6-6	TGTGCCAGCAGTTACAGGGGGGACACTGAAGCTTTCTTT	CASSYRGDTEAFF
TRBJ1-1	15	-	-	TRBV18	TGTGCCAGCTCACCAGGCGGGGGGCCTTCCACTGAAGCTTTCTTT	CASSPGGGPSTEAFF
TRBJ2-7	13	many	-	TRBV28	TGTGCCAGCAGCGGGGATGGCCCCTACGAGCAGTACTTC	CASSGDGPYEQYF
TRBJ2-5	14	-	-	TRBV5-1	TGCGCCAGCCTTCGTACGGGCGGGGGCGAGACCCAGTACTTC	CASLRTGGGETQYF
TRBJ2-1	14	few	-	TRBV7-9	TGTGCCAGCAGCTTCGTGGACCTCCCGGGCGAGCAGTTCTTC	CASSFVDLPGEQFF
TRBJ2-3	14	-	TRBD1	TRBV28	TGTGCCAGCATGGGGACAGGGGTCACAGATACGCAGTATTTT	CASMGTGVTDTQYF
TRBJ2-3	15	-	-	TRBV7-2	TGTGCCAGCAGCTTAGCGCGGCCCATTACAGATACGCAGTATTTT	CASSLARPITDTQYF
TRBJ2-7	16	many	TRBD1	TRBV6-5	TGTGCCAGCAGTTACAGGACAGGGGCTCCCCCAGGGGAGCAGTACTTC	CASSYRTGAPPGEQYF
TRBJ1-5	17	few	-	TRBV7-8	TGTGCCAGCAGACCGGATCCGGGACAACGGAGAAATCAGCCCCAGCATTTT	CASRPDPGQRRNQPQHF
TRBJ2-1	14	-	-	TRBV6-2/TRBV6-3	TGTGCCAGCCGGCAGGCAATAATTTACAATGAGCAGTTCTTC	CASRQAIIYNEQFF
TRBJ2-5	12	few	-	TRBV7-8	TGTGCCAGCAGCTTAGTTGGGAGGAACCAGTACTTC	CASSLVGRNQYF
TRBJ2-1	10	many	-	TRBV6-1	TGTGCCAGCAGGGCAGAAGAGCAGTTCTTC	CASRAEEQFF
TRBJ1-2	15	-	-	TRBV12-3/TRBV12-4	TGTGCCAGCAGGGCGACGGGAGGGGAGAGCTATGGCTACACCTTC	CASRATGGESYGYTF
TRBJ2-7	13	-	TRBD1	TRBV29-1	TGCAGCGCCCGAGGACAGGGCGTCAACGAGCAGTACTTC	CSARGQGVNEQYF
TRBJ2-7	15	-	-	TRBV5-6	TGTGCCAGCAGCTTGGAGGAGGGAGCGGGCTACGAGCAGTACTTC	CASSLEEGAGYEQYF
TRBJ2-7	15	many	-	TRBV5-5	TGTGCCAGCAGCTTCGGGACAAGGCCATCCTACGAGCAGTACTTC	CASSFGTRPSYEQYF